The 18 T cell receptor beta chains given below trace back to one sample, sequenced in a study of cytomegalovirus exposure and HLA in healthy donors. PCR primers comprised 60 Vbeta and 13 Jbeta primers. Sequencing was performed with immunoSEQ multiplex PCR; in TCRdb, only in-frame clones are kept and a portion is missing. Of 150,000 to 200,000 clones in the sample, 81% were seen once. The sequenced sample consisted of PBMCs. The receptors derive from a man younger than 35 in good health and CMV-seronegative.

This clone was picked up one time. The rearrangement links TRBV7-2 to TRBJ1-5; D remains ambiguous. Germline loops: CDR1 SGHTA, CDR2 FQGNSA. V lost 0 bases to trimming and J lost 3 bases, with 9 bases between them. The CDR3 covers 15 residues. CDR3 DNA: TGTGCCAGCAGCTTAGCTGTCGGAGACAATCAGCCCCAGCATTTT. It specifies CASSLAVGDNQPQHF.

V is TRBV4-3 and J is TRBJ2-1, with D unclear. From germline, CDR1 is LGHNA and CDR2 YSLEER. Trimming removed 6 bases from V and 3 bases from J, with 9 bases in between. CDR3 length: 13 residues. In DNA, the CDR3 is TGCGCCAGCAGTGAAGCGTACTACAATGAGCAGTTCTTC. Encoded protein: CASSEAYYNEQFF.

CDR3: CASSLAGLGRGYTF. In DNA form, the CDR3 reads TGTGCCAGCAGTTTAGCAGGGTTGGGTCGAGGCTACACCTTC. The V gene is TRBV28, the J gene TRBJ1-2; the D gene is possibly TRBD1 (5 bases). Germline V gene lookup returns CDR1 MDHEN and CDR2 SYDVKM. This CDR3 spans 14 amino acids. V was shortened by 2 bases and J by 8 bases, with 15 bases between the two germline ends.

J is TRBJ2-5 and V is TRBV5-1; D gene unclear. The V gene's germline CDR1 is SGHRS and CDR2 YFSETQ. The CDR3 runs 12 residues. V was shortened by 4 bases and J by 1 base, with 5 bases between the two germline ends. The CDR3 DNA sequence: TGCGCCAGCAGCCTATCCCAAGAGACCCAGTACTTC. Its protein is CASSLSQETQYF. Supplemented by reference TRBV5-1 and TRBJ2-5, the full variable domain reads KAGVTQTPRYLIKTRGQQVTLSCSPISGHRSVSWYQQTPGQGLQFLFEYFSETQRNKGNFPGRFSGRQFSNSRSEMNVSTLELGDSALYLCASSLSQETQYFGPGTRLLVL.

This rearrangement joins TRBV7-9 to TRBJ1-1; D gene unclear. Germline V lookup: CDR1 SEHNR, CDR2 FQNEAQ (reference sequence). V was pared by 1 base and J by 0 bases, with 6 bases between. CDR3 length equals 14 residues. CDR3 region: CASSLGAMNTEAFF. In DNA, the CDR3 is TGTGCCAGCAGCTTAGGAGCCATGAACACTGAAGCTTTCTTT.

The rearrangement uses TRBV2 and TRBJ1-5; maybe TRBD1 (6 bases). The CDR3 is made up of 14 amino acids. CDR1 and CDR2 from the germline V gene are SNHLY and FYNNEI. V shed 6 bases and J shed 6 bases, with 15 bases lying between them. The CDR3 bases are TGTGCCAGCAGCGGGGAAGGGGGACCTCAGCCCCAGCATTTT. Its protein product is CASSGEGGPQPQHF.

The CDR3 reads CASSQPRGGREWSNQPQHF. The CDR3 nucleotides are TGTGCCAGCAGCCAGCCCCGGGGGGGTCGAGAGTGGAGCAATCAGCCCCAGCATTTT. The chain uses TRBV14 and TRBJ1-5, with D possibly matching TRBD1 (5 bases). Germline V gene sequence: CDR1 SGHDN, CDR2 FVKESK. With 3 bases removed from V and 1 base from J, the gap between germline ends came to 22 bases. CDR3 length: 19 amino acids.

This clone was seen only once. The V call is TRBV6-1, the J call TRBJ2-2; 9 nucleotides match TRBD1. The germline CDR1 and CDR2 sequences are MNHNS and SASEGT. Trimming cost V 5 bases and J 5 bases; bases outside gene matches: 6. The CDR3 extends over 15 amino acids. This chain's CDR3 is CASSLGTGLTGELFF. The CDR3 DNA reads TGTGCCAGCAGTTTAGGGACAGGGTTAACCGGGGAGCTGTTTTTT.

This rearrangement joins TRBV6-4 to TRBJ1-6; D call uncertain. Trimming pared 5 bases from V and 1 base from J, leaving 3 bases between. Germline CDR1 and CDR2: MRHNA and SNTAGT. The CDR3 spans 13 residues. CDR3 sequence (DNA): TGTGCCAGCAGTTATTCCTATAATTCACCCCTCCACTTT. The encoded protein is CASSYSYNSPLHF.

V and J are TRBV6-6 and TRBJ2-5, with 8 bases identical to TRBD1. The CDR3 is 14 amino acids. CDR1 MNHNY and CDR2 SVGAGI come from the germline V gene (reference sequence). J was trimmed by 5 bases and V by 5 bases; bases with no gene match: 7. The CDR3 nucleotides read TGTGCCAGCAGTAGACAGGGGTCTGGCGAGACCCAGTACTTC. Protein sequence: CASSRQGSGETQYF.

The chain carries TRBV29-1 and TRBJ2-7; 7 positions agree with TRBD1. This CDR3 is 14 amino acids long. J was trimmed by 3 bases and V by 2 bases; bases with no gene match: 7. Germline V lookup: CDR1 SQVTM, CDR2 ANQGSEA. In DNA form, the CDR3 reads TGCAGCGTTGAAATAGGGGGCTCTGGCTACGAGCAGTACTTC. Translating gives CSVEIGGSGYEQYF.

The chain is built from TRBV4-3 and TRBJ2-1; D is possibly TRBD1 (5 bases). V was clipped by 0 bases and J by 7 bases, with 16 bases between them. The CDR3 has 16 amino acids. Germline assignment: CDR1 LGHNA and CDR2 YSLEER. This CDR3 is CASSQEMGRAANEQFF. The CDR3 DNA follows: TGCGCCAGCAGCCAAGAAATGGGCAGGGCGGCGAATGAGCAGTTCTTC.

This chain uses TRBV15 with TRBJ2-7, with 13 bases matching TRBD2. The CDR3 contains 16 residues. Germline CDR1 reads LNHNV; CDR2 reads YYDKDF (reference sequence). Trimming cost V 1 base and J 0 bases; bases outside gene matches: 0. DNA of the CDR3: TGTGCCACCAGCAGAGGACTAGCGGGGGGCTCCTACGAGCAGTACTTC. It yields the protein CATSRGLAGGSYEQYF.

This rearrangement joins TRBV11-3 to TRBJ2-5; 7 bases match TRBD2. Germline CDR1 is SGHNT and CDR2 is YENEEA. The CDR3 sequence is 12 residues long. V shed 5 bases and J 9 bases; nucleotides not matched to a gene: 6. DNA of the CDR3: TGTGCCAGCAGCCCGGCGGGAGTCCCCCAGTACTTC. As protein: CASSPAGVPQYF. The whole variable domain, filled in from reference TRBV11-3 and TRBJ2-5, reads EAGVVQSPRYKIIEKKQPVAFWCNPISGHNTLYWYLQNLGQGPELLIRYENEEAVDDSQLPKDRFSAERLKGVDSTLKIQPAELGDSAVYLCASSPAGVPQYFGPGTRLLVL.

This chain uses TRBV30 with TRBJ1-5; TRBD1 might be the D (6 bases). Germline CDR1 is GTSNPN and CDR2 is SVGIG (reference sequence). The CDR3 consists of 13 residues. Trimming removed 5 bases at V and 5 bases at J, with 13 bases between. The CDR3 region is CAWGTLGDQPQHF. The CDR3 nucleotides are TGTGCCTGGGGGACACTGGGTGATCAGCCCCAGCATTTT.

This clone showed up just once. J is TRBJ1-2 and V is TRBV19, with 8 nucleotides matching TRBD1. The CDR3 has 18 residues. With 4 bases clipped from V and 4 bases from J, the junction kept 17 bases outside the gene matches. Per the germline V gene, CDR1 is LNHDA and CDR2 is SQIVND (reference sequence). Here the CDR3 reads CASSRQLRQGSSVYGYTF. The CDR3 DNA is TGTGCCAGTAGTAGGCAGCTCCGACAGGGGAGTAGCGTCTATGGCTACACCTTC.

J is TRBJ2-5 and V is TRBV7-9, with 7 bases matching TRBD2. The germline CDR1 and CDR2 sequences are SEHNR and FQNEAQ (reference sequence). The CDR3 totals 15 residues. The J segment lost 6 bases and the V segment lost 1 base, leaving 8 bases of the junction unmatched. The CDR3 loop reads CASSLEPSGVKTQYF. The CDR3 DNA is TGTGCCAGCAGCTTAGAACCAAGCGGGGTGAAGACCCAGTACTTC.

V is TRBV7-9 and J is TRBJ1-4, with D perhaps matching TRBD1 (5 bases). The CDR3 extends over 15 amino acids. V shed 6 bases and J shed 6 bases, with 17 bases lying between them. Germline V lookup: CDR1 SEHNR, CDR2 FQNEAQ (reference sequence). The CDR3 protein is CASRGPGAAYEKLFF. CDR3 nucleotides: TGTGCCAGCAGGGGTCCTGGGGCGGCTTATGAAAAACTGTTTTTT. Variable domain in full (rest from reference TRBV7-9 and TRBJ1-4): DTGVSQNPRHKITKRGQNVTFRCDPISEHNRLYWYRQTLGQGPEFLTYFQNEAQLEKSRLLSDRFSAERPKGSFSTLEIQRTEQGDSAMYLCASRGPGAAYEKLFFGSGTQLSVL.